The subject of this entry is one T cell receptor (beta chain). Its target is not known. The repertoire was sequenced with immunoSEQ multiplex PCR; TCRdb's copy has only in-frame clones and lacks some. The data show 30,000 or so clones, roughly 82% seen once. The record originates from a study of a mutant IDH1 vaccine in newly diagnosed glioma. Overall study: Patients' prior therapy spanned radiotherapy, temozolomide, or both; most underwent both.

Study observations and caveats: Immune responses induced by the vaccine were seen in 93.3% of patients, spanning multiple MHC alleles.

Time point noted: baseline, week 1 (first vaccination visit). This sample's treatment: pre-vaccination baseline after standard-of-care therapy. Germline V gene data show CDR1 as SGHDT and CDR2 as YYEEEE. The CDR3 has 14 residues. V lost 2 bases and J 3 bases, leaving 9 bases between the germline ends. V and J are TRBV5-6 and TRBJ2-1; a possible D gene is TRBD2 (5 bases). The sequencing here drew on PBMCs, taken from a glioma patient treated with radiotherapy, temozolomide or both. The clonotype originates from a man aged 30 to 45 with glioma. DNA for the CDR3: TGTGCCAGCAGCTTATATGGACTCTACAATGAGCAGTTCTTC. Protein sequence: CASSLYGLYNEQFF. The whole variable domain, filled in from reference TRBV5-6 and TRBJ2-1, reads DAGVTQSPTHLIKTRGQQVTLRCSPKSGHDTVSWYQQALGQGPQFIFQYYEEEERQRGNFPDRFSGHQFPNYSSELNVNALLLGDSALYLCASSLYGLYNEQFFGPGTRLTVL.